Below, one T cell receptor beta chain is given with its context. Which antigen it targets is not known. No much larger clone is present one base from it, and per-base qualities are unavailable. The immunoSEQ Assay, a bias-controlled multiplex PCR, was used to amplify TCRbeta CDR3 regions from genomic DNA. The authors' analysis ran thus. The number of nucleated cells in each sample was estimated by amplification of reference gene primers within the assay. To quantify the absolute abundance of each unique TCRbeta CDR3 rearrangement, sequence reads were collapsed and filtered. For each sample, productive Simpson clonality was calculated by taking the square root of Simpson's diversity index across productive rearrangements. TCRdb stores this immuneACCESS table with in-frame sequences only. Part of the clones is absent; in the studies checked, under half of the shortfall reflects unresolved V genes, and no reason is known for the rest. V and J calls and clone size are as listed in that table; D and trimming were resolved from the DNA. This sample comprises a few hundred thousand clones, around 90% of them detected only once. The ten largest clones take up 3.5% to 4.5% of the sample.

This sample was taken from a study of blood T cell repertoires in COVID-19 (dated by TCRdb to the early 2020s). For context, the study as a whole: Samples from collaborators originated in the United States, Italy and Spain and spanned both the acute and convalescent phases of COVID-19. The prospective study material was composed of cDNA or gDNA derived from T cells, B-cell-depleted T cells, or PBMCs. The dataset comprised deeply sampled blood TCRbeta repertoires from subjects exposed to, actively infected with, or recovered from COVID-19. A freely available public database, intended as a resource for researchers studying the immune response to SARS-CoV-2, is where the repertoires were released. The samples were drawn from the first 160 participants of the ongoing ImmuneRACE study and from 1,254 subjects provided by 6 global collaborators. A de-identified subject ID, COVID-19 status, age in years and sex were almost always included in the sample metadata. Where HLA class I and class II types were available, the types were taken from metadata supplied by the sample provider, not from assay-based typing. Beyond this particular receptor, the publication reports: Clinical and demographic metadata were provided uncurated, with the amount varying by source and participant.

Looking up the germline V gene (reference sequence) yields CDR1 SGHNT and CDR2 YYREEE. CDR3 length: 15 amino acids, cysteine to phenylalanine. The entry retains the CDR3 DNA only, 45 bases that are in frame from base 1. V loses 1 base at its end and J loses 7 bases; junction bases beyond the gene matches: 7. Participants in the prospective study were aged roughly 18 to 89 years, lived in more than 20 United States geographic areas, and enrolled through a virtual design. In the prospective study, participants were assigned to cohorts based on the clinical history participants reported in a screening survey and a study questionnaire. Mobile phlebotomists in the prospective study collected whole blood, serum and a nasopharyngeal or oropharyngeal swab from every participant. Additional blood draws and questionnaires over a roughly two-month period could optionally be provided by prospective study participants. Before DNA extraction, prospective study blood samples were shipped either frozen or at room temperature.

The source of this sequence is a woman between 18 and 30 years old with acute COVID-19. The sequencing input was PBMCs or T cells enriched from blood (not recorded which). The chain joins TRBV5-4 to TRBJ2-1, and 8 junction bases match TRBD2. The bases are TGTGCCAGCAGCTTGACTAGCGGTGGGGAGAATGAGCAGTTCTTC. Translated, this is CASSLTSGGENEQFF.